A single sample is the source of the 3 T cell receptor beta chains below, sequenced in a study of CD8 T cells in Susac syndrome. Reverse transcription used roughly 0.45 to 1 ug RNA and random hexamers. TCRdb fed the immunoSEQ multiplex PCR reads into MiXCR, producing one record per CDR3 protein. The sample lists about 140,000 distinct CDR3 sequences, almost 96% occurring once. Source material: CD4+ T cells from PBMCs. These receptors were obtained from a human donor with Susac syndrome.

The V gene is TRBV11-1, the J gene TRBJ2-3; D gene ambiguous. Trimming cost V 3 bases and J 4 bases, with 8 bases left between them. The CDR3 extends over 13 amino acids. Germline CDR1 SGHAT, CDR2 FQDESV (reference sequence). Written as DNA, the CDR3 is TGTGCCAGCAGCTTCTCTGACGCAGATACGCAGTATTTT. This codes for CASSFSDADTQYF.

This clonotype was counted once. The V and J genes are TRBV28 and TRBJ1-1; no definite D call. CDR1 and CDR2 from the germline V gene are MDHEN and SYDVKM. The CDR3 is 11 residues long. Trimming took 6 bases from V and 12 from J, leaving 14 bases between them. The CDR3 DNA sequence: TGTGCCAGCAGCCTTCCCAGGAAAACTTTCTTT. Protein sequence: CASSLPRKTFF.

J is TRBJ2-3 and V is TRBV5-1; D is perhaps TRBD1 (5 bases). V lost 0 bases and J 3 bases, leaving 8 bases between the germline ends. This CDR3 region has 14 residues. Germline V gene sequence: CDR1 SGHRS, CDR2 YFSETQ. The DNA for the CDR3 is TGCGCCAGCAGCTTGGCGCAGGGAACAGATACGCAGTATTTT. Translated: CASSLAQGTDTQYF.